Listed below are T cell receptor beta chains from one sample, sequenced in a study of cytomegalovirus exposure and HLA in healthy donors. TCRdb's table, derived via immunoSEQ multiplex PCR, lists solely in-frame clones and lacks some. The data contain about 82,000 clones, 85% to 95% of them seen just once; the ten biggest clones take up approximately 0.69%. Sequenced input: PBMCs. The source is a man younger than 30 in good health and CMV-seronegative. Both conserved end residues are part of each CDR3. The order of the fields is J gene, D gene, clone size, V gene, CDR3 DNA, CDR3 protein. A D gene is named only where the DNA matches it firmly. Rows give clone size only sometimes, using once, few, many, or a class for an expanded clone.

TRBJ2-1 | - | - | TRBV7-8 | TGTGCCAGCAGCTTAATCCCCCCCGACAGGTACGGTGAGCAGTTCTTC | CASSLIPPDRYGEQFF
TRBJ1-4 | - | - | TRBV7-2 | TGTGCCAGCAGTCCCCAGTCGGGAATTAATGAAAAACTGTTTTTT | CASSPQSGINEKLFF
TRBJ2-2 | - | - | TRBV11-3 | TGTGCCAGCAGCCCCCGGGTTGCGGGAAGGGTCGGGGAGCTGTTTTTT | CASSPRVAGRVGELFF
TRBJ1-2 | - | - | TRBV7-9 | TGTGCCAGCAGCTTAGGCAGGGGCCATGGCTACACCTTC | CASSLGRGHGYTF
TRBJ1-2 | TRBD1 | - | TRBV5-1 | TGCGCCAGCAGCTTGGTAGACAGGGGATATTATGGCTACACCTTC | CASSLVDRGYYGYTF
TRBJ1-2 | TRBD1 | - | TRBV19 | TGTGCCAGTAGTGCACTGACAGGGAACTATGGCTACACCTTC | CASSALTGNYGYTF
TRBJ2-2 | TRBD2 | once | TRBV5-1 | TGCGCCAGCAGCCGCACTAGCGGGAGTTCACCCGGGGAGCTGTTTTTT | CASSRTSGSSPGELFF
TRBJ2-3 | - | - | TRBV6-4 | TGTGCCAGCAAAGGTAGCCGCGAAGCAGATACGCAGTATTTT | CASKGSREADTQYF
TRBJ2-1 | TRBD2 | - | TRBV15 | TGTGCCACCAGCAGAGTTAGCGGGAGAGGCTATGAGCAGTTCTTC | CATSRVSGRGYEQFF
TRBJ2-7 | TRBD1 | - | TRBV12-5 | TGTGCTAGTGGTCCCGCGAACAGGGGCTACGAGCAGTACTTC | CASGPANRGYEQYF
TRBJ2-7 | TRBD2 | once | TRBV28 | TGTGCCAGCAGGACCCCACTAGCGGGAGCCTACGAGCAGTACTTC | CASRTPLAGAYEQYF
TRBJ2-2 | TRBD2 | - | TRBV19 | TGTGCCAGTAGCGGGAGGACAAACACCGGGGAGCTGTTTTTT | CASSGRTNTGELFF
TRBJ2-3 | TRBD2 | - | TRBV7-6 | TGTGCCAGCAGCTTAGCGCGGGGGGCTCTGTCGACAGATACGCAGTATTTT | CASSLARGALSTDTQYF
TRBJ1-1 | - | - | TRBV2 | TGTGCCAGCAGTGATTTGGGGGCGGATAACACTGAAGCTTTCTTT | CASSDLGADNTEAFF
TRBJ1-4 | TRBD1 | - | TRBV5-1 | TGCGCCAGCAGCTCACGACAGGGTGGGTATGGCGGTAATGAAAAACTGTTTTTT | CASSSRQGGYGGNEKLFF
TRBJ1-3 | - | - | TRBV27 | TGTGCCAGTAGTCCGATGGTGGGAGGTGGAAACACCATATATTTT | CASSPMVGGGNTIYF
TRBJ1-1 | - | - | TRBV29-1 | TGCAGCGCCCTGCTGGGGGGGGAGTTCTATATGAACACTGAAGCTTTCTTT | CSALLGGEFYMNTEAFF
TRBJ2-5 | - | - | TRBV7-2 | TGTGCCAGCAGCTCGTACGGGGTTCAAGAGACCCAGTACTTC | CASSSYGVQETQYF
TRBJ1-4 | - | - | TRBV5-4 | TGTGCCAGCAGCCCGGGCGGGAGGAATGAAAAACTGTTTTTT | CASSPGGRNEKLFF
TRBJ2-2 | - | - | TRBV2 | TGTGCCAGCAGACCTAGGATGACCGGGGAGCTGTTTTTT | CASRPRMTGELFF
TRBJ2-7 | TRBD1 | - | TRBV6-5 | TGTGCCAGCACCTCGGACAGGACCTACGAGCAGTACTTC | CASTSDRTYEQYF
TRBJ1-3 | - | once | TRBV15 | TGTGCCACCAGCAGGGAACACACAGGGAACACCATATATTTT | CATSREHTGNTIYF